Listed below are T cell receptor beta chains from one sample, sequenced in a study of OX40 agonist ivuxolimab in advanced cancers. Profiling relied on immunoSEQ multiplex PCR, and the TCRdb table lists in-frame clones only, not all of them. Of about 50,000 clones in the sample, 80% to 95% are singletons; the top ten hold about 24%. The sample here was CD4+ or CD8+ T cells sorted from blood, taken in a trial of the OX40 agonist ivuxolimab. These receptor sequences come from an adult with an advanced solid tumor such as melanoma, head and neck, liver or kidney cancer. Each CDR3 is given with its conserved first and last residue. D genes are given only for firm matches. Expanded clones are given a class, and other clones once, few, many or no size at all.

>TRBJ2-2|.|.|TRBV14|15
CASSYRDVDTGELFF
TGTGCCAGCAGCTACCGGGACGTCGACACCGGGGAGCTGTTTTTT
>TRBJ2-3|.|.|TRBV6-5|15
CASSYFLRGTDTQYF
TGTGCCAGCAGTTACTTCCTGCGGGGCACAGATACGCAGTATTTT
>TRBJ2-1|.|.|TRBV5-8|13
CASSWGNYNEQFF
TGTGCCAGCAGCTGGGGGAACTACAATGAGCAGTTCTTC
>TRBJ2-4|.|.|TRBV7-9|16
CASSPLLGGLENIQYF
TGTGCCAGCAGCCCATTACTCGGGGGATTGGAAAACATTCAGTACTTC
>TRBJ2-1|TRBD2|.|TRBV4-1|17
CASSQVGLAGGPNEQFF
TGCGCCAGCAGCCAAGTCGGACTAGCGGGAGGGCCTAATGAGCAGTTCTTC
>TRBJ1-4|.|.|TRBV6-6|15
CASSYGAGYNEKLFF
TGTGCCAGCAGTTACGGGGCAGGCTATAATGAAAAACTGTTTTTT
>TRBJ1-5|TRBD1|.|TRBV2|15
CASSEGQASNQPQHF
TGTGCCAGCAGCGAGGGACAGGCGAGCAATCAGCCCCAGCATTTT
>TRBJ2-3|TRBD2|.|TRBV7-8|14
CASSLVAGENTQYF
TGTGCCAGCAGCTTAGTAGCGGGGGAGAATACGCAGTATTTT
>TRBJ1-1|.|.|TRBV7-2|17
CASSLGLFPGADTEAFF
TGTGCCAGCAGCTTAGGTCTGTTTCCAGGGGCTGACACTGAAGCTTTCTTT
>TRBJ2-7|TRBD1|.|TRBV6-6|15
CASSYVGTGVYEQYF
TGTGCCAGCAGTTACGTAGGGACAGGAGTTTACGAGCAGTACTTC
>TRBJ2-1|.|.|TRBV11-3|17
CASSLLGASSSYNEQFF
TGTGCCAGCAGCTTATTGGGCGCGTCGAGCTCCTACAATGAGCAGTTCTTC
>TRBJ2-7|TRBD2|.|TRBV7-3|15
CASSLTAGGINEQYF
TGTGCCAGCAGCTTAACGGCGGGAGGAATAAACGAGCAGTACTTC
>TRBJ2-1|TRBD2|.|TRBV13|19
CASSSRDSGPSSSYNEQFF
TGTGCCAGCAGCTCCCGGGATAGCGGGCCCTCGAGCTCCTACAATGAGCAGTTCTTC
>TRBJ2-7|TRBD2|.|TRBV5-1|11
CASSPGGEQYF
TGCGCCAGCAGCCCGGGAGGGGAGCAGTACTTC
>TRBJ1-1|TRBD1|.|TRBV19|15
CASSMGTGSTTEAFF
TGTGCCAGTAGTATGGGGACAGGGTCGACCACTGAAGCTTTCTTT
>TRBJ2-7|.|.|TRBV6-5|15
CASSYSSQGWGEQYF
TGTGCCAGCAGTTACTCTTCCCAGGGATGGGGCGAGCAGTACTTC
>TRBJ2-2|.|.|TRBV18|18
CASSPLYSPYSNTGELFF
TGTGCCAGCTCACCACTTTATAGCCCGTATTCCAACACCGGGGAGCTGTTTTTT
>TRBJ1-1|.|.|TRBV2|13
CASRGLMNTEAFF
TGTGCCAGCAGGGGGCTCATGAACACTGAAGCTTTCTTT
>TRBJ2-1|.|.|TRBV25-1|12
CASSEYHNEQFF
TGTGCCAGCAGTGAATACCACAATGAGCAGTTCTTC
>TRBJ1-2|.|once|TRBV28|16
CASSPQHREINYGYTF
TGTGCCAGCAGTCCACAACACAGGGAGATTAACTATGGCTACACCTTC
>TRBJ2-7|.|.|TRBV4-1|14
CASSQDPGDDEQYF
TGCGCCAGCAGCCAAGATCCGGGAGACGACGAGCAGTACTTC
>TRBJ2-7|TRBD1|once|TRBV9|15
CASSASRDRVYEQYF
TGTGCCAGCAGCGCCTCCCGGGACAGGGTCTACGAGCAGTACTTC
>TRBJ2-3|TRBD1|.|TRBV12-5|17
CASGLVTEGTDTDTQYF
TGTGCTAGTGGTTTGGTAACGGAAGGGACAGACACAGATACGCAGTATTTT
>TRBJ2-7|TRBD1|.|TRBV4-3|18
CASSQEVSGQGASYEQYF
TGCGCCAGCAGCCAAGAAGTAAGCGGACAGGGGGCTTCCTACGAGCAGTACTTC
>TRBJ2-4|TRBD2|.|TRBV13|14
CASSPGTRENIQYF
TGTGCCAGCAGCCCCGGGACTAGGGAAAACATTCAGTACTTC
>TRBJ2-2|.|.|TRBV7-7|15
CASSLGSGTTGELFF
TGTGCCAGCAGCTTGGGGTCAGGGACCACCGGGGAGCTGTTTTTT
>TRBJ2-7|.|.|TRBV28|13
CASSPGIPYEQYF
TGTGCCAGCAGTCCGGGGATCCCCTACGAGCAGTACTTC
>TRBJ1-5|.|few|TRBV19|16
CASTHGTGLRNQPQHF
TGTGCCAGTACCCACGGAACCGGCCTTAGAAATCAGCCCCAGCATTTT
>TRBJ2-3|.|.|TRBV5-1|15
CASKGGRRTGDTQYF
TGCGCCAGCAAGGGGGGGAGGAGGACCGGGGATACGCAGTATTTT
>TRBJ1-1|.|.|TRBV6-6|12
CASSYKNTEAFF
TGTGCCAGCAGTTACAAGAACACTGAAGCTTTCTTT
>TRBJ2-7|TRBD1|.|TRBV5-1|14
CASSLGQGFYEQYF
TGCGCCAGCAGCTTGGGACAGGGGTTCTACGAGCAGTACTTC
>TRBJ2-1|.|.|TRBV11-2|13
CASSWAGGNEQFF
TGTGCCAGCAGCTGGGCTGGAGGGAATGAGCAGTTCTTC
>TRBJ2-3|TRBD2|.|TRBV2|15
CASRLGLAGPQRQYF
TGTGCCAGCAGATTAGGCCTAGCGGGACCTCAGCGGCAGTATTTT
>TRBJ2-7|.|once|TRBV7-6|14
CASSLGGLLNEQYF
TGTGCCAGCAGCTTAGGGGGCCTCCTGAACGAGCAGTACTTC
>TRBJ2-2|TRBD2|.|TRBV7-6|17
CASSPEGLAVNTGELFF
TGTGCCAGCAGCCCTGAGGGCCTAGCGGTCAACACCGGGGAGCTGTTTTTT
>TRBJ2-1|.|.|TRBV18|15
CASSPPTREEREQFF
TGTGCCAGCTCACCACCGACAAGAGAGGAGCGTGAGCAGTTCTTC